The TCR beta chain described here comes from a study of blood T cell repertoires in COVID-19. Unmatched junction bases numbered 9, after V lost 6 bases and J lost 7 bases. In germline, CDR1 is LNHDA, CDR2 SQIVND (reference sequence). CDR3 length: 15 residues. Data came from immunoSEQ multiplex PCR; TCRdb stores just in-frame clones and leaves some out. The table has 190,000 or so clones, approximately 88% seen once; the top ten hold 6.5% to 8.5%. The sequenced sample consisted of peripheral blood. The sequence came from a man aged 35 to 55 with acute or convalescent COVID-19. The V and J genes are TRBV19 and TRBJ1-6; 7 bases align to TRBD1. The CDR3 region has the DNA TGTGCCAGTAGGTCAGGGGGTGCGTTAAATTCACCCCTCCACTTT. Its translation is CASRSGGALNSPLHF. The variable domain in full, with the rest retrieved from reference TRBV19 and TRBJ1-6, is DGGITQSPKYLFRKEGQNVTLSCEQNLNHDAMYWYRQDPGQGLRLIYYSQIVNDFQKGDIAEGYSVSREKKESFPLTVTSAQKNPTAFYLCASRSGGALNSPLHFGNGTRLTVT.